This T cell receptor beta chain derives from a study of early T cells in non-severe SARS-CoV-2 infection. On the study more broadly: Sequencing of unsorted whole blood was done on bulk RNA, leaving chains unpaired.

The CDR3 extends over 14 amino acids. V lost 2 bases and J 4 bases, leaving 10 bases between the germline ends. In germline, CDR1 is KGHDR, CDR2 SFDVKD. TCRdb passed the 5' RACE reads through MiXCR, listing each CDR3 protein once. The top ten clones hold roughly 6.4% of a sample with tens of thousands of distinct CDR3 sequences, around 15% of them seen once. This clonotype was counted only a few times. The chain couples TRBV24-1 to TRBJ1-2, with D unclear. The sample was whole blood. This sequence originates from an adult who was a healthcare worker with PCR-confirmed SARS-CoV-2 infection or an uninfected control (not recorded which). The CDR3 sequence: CATSDSGLRYGYTF. As DNA, the CDR3 is TGTGCCACCAGTGATTCCGGGCTACGCTATGGCTACACCTTC.